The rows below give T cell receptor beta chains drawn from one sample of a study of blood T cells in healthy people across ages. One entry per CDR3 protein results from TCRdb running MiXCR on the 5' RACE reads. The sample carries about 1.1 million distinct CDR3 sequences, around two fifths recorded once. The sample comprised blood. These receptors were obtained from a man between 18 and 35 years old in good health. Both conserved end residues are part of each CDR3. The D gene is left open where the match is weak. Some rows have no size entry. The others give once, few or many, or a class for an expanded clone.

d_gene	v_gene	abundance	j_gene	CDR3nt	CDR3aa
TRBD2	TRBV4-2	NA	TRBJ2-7	TGTGCCAGCAGCCTAGGGACTAGCGGGAACTACGAGCAGTACTTC	CASSLGTSGNYEQYF
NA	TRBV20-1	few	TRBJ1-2	TGCAGTGCTGTTAAAGGGGGCTATGGCTACACCTTC	CSAVKGGYGYTF
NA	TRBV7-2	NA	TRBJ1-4	TGTGCCAGCAGTTTAGACAGTCCAAATGAAAAACTGTTTTTT	CASSLDSPNEKLFF
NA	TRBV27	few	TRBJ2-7	TGTGCCAGCAGGCCCCCGCGACATTCCCTTAGCTCCTACGAGCAGTACTTC	CASRPPRHSLSSYEQYF
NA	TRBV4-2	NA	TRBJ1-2	TGTGCCAGCGGCCACGAGAGCGCTCAGGGGAACTATGGCTACACCTTC	CASGHESAQGNYGYTF
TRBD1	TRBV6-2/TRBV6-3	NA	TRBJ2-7	TGTGCCAGCAGCGTTCCGGGACAGGGGACCTACGAGCAGTACTTC	CASSVPGQGTYEQYF
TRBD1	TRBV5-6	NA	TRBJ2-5	TGTGCCAGCAGCTCGACAGGACAGGCGACGTGGGAGACCCAGTACTTC	CASSSTGQATWETQYF
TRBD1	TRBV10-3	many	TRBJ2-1	TGTGCCACTAGCCGGACAGGCAACAATGAGCAGTTCTTC	CATSRTGNNEQFF
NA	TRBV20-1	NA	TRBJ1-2	TGCAGTGCTAGGGAAGGGCCCCTTTATGGCTACACCTTC	CSAREGPLYGYTF
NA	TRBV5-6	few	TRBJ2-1	TGTGCCAGCAGCTCAGGGATTGAGCAGTTCTTC	CASSSGIEQFF
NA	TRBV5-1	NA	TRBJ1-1	TGCGCCAGCAGCCCTAATATAGGACTGAACACTGAAGCTTTCTTT	CASSPNIGLNTEAFF
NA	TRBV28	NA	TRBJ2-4	TGTGCCAGCAGGTCGGATCGTGCCAAAAACATTCAGTACTTC	CASRSDRAKNIQYF
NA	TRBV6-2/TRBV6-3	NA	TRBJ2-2	TGTGCCAGCCAGGAAGGCGCGAACACCGGGGAGCTGTTTTTT	CASQEGANTGELFF
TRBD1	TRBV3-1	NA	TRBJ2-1	TGTGCCAGCAGCCAAGTAGATTCTGAGGGGACAGGGTCCTACAATGAGCAGTTCTTC	CASSQVDSEGTGSYNEQFF
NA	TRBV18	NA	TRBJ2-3	TGTGCCAGCTCACTCACACACTACACAGATACGCAGTATTTT	CASSLTHYTDTQYF
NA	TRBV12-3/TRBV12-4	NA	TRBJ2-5	TGTGCCAGCCATAGTGGGGAGACCCAGTACTTC	CASHSGETQYF
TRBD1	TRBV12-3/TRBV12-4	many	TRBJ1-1	TGTGCCAGCACTATCTCCGGGACAGGGAACACTGAAGCTTTCTTT	CASTISGTGNTEAFF
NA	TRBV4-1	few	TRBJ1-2	TGCGCCAGCAGCCAAGAGCAGGGCAGGGCGAGCTATGGCTACACCTTC	CASSQEQGRASYGYTF
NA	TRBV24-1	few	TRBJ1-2	TGTGCCACCAGTGATTCGGGGGAGAACTATGGCTACACCTTC	CATSDSGENYGYTF
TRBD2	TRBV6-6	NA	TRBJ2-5	TGTGCCAGCAGGTCCCGGGACTACCCTCGGGAGACCCAGTACTTC	CASRSRDYPRETQYF
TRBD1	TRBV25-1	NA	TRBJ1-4	TGTGCCAGCAGTGACCTCAGGGGGCTGGGTGAAAAACTGTTTTTT	CASSDLRGLGEKLFF
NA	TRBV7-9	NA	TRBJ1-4	TGTGCCAGCAGCTCAAAACAGGCCTTTAATGAAAAACTGTTTTTT	CASSSKQAFNEKLFF
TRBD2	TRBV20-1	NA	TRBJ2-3	TGCAGTGCTAGACCCATGCTGCGGGGGGGCACAGATACGCAGTATTTT	CSARPMLRGGTDTQYF
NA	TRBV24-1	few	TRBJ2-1	TGTGCCACCAGTGACCTCAGGGGCAGAGGGGAGCAGTTCTTC	CATSDLRGRGEQFF
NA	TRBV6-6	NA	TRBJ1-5	TGTGCCAGCAGTTACTCAGCGGGATCCGTGCCCCAGCATTTT	CASSYSAGSVPQHF
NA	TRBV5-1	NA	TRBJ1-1	TGCGCCAGCAGCTTGGATGGCGGGAAGAACACTGAAGCTTTCTTT	CASSLDGGKNTEAFF
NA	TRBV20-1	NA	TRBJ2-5	TGCAGTGCGCCTCTAGGGAAAGAGACCCAGTACTTC	CSAPLGKETQYF
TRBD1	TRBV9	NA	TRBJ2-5	TGTGCCAGCAGCGTAAGGGGACAGGGGACGATTAAGAATGAGCAGTACTTC	CASSVRGQGTIKNEQYF
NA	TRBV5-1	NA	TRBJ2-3	TGCGCCAGCAGCTTGGGTTCCCATACTACAGATACGCAGTATTTT	CASSLGSHTTDTQYF
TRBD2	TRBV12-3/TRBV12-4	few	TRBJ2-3	TGTGCCAGCAGCCGTAACCTAGCGGGGGGGCCGGATACGCAGTATTTT	CASSRNLAGGPDTQYF
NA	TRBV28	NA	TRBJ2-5	TGTGCCAGCAGTTTGGTTTTGAGGGGGGGCCAAGAGACCCAGTACTTC	CASSLVLRGGQETQYF
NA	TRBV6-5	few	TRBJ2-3	TGTGCCAGCAGTTCAGGGGAGTCCCTAGGGACGCAGTATTTT	CASSSGESLGTQYF
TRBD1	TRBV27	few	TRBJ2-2	TGTGCCAGCAGTTTATCCAAAGACAGGGTCCCCGGGGAGCTGTTTTTT	CASSLSKDRVPGELFF